A single T cell receptor (beta chain) is shown here with its context. This sample is part of a study of blood T cell repertoires in COVID-19. Study details: Spain, Italy and the United States supplied samples that represented acute and convalescent COVID-19. PBMCs, B-cell-depleted T cells, or T cells provided the cDNA or gDNA that made up the material.

The CDR3 loop spans 15 amino acids. The V end lost 1 base, the J end lost 8 bases, and 14 bases lay between the germline ends. Per the germline V gene, CDR1 is LGHDT and CDR2 is YNNKEL (reference sequence). Original methodology: How many nucleated cells were present was estimated from reference gene primer amplification. Generated by immunoSEQ multiplex PCR, the TCRdb table keeps only in-frame clones and is missing some. Clone size and the V and J calls come from that table; the DNA yielded D and trimming. The sample includes 91,000 or so clones, 80% to 90% of them seen just once. Sequencing was done on a sample of peripheral blood. The chain employs TRBV3-1 (or the pseudogene TRBV3-2) and TRBJ1-4, with TRBD1 as a possible D gene (6 bases). The receptor comes from a human donor in a cohort sampled during active COVID-19. Here the CDR3 reads CASSQAGAGAEKLFF. The DNA for the CDR3 is TGTGCCAGCAGCCAAGCAGGGGCAGGGGCCGAAAAACTGTTTTTT.